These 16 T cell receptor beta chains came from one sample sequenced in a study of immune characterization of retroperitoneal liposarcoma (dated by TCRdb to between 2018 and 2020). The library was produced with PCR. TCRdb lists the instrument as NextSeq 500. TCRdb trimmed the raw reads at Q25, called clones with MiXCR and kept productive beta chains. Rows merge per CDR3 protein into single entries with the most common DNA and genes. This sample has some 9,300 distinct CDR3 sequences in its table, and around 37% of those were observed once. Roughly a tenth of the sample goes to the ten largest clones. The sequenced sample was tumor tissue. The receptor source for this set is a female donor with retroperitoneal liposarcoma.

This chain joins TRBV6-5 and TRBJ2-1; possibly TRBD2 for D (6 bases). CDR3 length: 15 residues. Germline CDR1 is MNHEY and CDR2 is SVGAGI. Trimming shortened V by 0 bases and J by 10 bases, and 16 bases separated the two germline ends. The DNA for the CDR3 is TGTGCCAGCAGTTACTCTGGCGGGACTTCCTACGAGCAGTTCTTC. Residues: CASSYSGGTSYEQFF.

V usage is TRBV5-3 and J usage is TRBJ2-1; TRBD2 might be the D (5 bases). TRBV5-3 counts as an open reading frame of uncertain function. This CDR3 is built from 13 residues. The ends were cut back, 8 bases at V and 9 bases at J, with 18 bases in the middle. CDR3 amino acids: CASISGRPSEQFF. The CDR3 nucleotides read TGTGCCAGCATTTCTGGGAGACCGAGTGAGCAGTTCTTC.

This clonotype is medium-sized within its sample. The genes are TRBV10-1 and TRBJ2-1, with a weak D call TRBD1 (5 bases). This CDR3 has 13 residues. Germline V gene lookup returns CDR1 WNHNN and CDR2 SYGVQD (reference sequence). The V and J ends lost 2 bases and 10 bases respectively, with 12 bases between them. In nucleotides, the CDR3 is TGCGCCAGCAGTGAGGGACACTCCTACGAGCAGTTCTTC. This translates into CASSEGHSYEQFF.

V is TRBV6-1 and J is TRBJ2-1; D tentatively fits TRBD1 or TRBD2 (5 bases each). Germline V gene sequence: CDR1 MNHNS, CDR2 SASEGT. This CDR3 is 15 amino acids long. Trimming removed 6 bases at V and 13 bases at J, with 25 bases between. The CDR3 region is CASSPRDPVGETQFF. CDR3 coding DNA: TGTGCCAGCAGCCCCCGGGATCCGGTGGGGGAGACCCAGTTCTTC.

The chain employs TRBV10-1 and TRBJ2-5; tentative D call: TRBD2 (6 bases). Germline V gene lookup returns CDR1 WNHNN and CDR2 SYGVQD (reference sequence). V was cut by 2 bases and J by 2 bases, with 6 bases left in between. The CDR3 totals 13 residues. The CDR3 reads CASSEGTQETQYF. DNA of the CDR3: TGCGCCAGCAGTGAGGGGACTCAAGAGACCCAGTACTTC.

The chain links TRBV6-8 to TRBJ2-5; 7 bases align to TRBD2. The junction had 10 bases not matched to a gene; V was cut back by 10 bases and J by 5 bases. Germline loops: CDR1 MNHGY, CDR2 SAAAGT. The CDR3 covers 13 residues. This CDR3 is CATRGELGETQYF. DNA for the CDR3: TGTGCCACCCGGGGGGAGCTTGGGGAGACCCAGTACTTC.

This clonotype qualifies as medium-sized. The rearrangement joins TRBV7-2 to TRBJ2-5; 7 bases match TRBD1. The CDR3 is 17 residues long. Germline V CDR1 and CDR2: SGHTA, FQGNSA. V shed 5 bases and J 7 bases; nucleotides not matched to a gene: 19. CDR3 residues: CASSIDPAGTVHGTQYF. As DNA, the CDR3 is TGTGCCAGCAGCATAGACCCAGCCGGGACAGTTCATGGGACCCAGTACTTC.

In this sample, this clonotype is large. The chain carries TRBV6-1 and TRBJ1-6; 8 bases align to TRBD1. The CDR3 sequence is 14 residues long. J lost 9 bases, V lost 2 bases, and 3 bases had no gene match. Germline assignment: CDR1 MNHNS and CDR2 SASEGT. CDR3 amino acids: CASSEQGAGSPLHF. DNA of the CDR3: TGTGCCAGCAGTGAACAGGGGGCTGGTTCACCCCTCCACTTT.

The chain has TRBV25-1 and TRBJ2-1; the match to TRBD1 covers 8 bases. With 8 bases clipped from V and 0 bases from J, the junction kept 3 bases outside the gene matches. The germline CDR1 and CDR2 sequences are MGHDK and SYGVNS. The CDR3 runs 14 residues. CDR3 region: CASLTGGSYNEQFF. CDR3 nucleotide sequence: TGTGCCAGCCTTACAGGGGGCTCCTACAATGAGCAGTTCTTC.

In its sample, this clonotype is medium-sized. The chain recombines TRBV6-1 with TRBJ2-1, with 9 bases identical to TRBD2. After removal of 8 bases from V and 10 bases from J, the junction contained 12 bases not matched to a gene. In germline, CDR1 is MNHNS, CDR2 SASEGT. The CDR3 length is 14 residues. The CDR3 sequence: CASVQASGAYEQFF. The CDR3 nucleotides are TGTGCCAGCGTCCAAGCTAGCGGGGCCTACGAGCAGTTCTTC.

CDR3: CASSESRGDGNTIYF. In DNA form, the CDR3 reads TGCGCCAGCAGTGAGTCAAGGGGGGACGGAAACACCATATATTTT. V is TRBV10-2 and J is TRBJ1-3; maybe TRBD1 (6 bases). CDR3 length: 15 amino acids. Trimming pared 0 bases from V and 4 bases from J, leaving 10 bases between. CDR1 and CDR2 (germline): WSHSY, SAAADI.

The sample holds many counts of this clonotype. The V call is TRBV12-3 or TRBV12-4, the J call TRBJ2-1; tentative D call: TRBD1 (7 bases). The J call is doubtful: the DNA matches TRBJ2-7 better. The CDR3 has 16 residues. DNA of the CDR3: TGTGCCAGCAGGCCGGGAAAGGCAGGGGGGTGGTTCGAGCAGTACTTC. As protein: CASRPGKAGGWFEQYF.

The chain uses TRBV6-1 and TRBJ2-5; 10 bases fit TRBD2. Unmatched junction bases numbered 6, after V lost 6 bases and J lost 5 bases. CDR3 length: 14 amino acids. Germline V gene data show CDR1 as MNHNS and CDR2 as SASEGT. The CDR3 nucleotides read TGTGCCAGCAGGGGGGGACTAGCGATGGAGACCCAGTACTTC. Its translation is CASRGGLAMETQYF.

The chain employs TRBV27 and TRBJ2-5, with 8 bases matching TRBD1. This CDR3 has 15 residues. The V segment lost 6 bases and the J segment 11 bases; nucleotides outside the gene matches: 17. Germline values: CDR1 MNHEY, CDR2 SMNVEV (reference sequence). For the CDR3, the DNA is TGTGCCAGCAGCCTCGGGACAGGCATATCGAATGAGCAGTACTTC. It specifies CASSLGTGISNEQYF.

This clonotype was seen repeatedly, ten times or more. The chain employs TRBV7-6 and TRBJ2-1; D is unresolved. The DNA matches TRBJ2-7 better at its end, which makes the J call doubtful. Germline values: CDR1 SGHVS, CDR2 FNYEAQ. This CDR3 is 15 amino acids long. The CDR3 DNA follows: TGTGCCAGCAGCTTAGAGGCCGTCGGATACAATGAGCAGTACTTC. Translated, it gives CASSLEAVGYNEQYF.

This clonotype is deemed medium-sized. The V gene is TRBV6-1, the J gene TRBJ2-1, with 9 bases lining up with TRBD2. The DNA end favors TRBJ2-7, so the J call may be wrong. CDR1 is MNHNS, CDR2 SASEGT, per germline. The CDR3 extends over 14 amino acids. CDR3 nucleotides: TGTGCCAGCAAGGTGGCGGGAGGGGATAGTGAGCAGTACTTC. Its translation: CASKVAGGDSEQYF.